This is a list of T cell receptor beta chains from one sample in a study of graft-versus-host responses after intestinal transplantation. No cognate antigen is known for these TCRs. Sequencing was performed with immunoSEQ multiplex PCR; in TCRdb, only in-frame clones are kept and a portion is missing. Of nearly 90,000 clones listed, less than 90% are singletons. The sequences come from unstimulated CD8+ T cells sorted from spleen or lymph node cells, collected before intestinal transplant. The receptors shown here come from a human donor who received an intestinal transplant. Each CDR3 is given with its conserved first and last residue. The order of the fields is D gene, J gene, V gene, clone size, CDR3 DNA, CDR3 protein. A D gene is named only where the DNA matches it firmly. Clone size appears in some rows only: once, few, many, or a class for an expanded clone.

. | TRBJ2-7 | TRBV7-9 | . | TGTGCCAGCAGCTTAAGGGCCTGCTCCTACGAGCAGTACTTC | CASSLRACSYEQYF
TRBD2 | TRBJ2-7 | TRBV29-1 | . | TGCAGCGTTGAAGGTCCTAGCGGACATTACGAGCAGTACTTC | CSVEGPSGHYEQYF
. | TRBJ1-1 | TRBV9 | . | TGTGCCAGCAGCGTGAGGGATGCCCCCGGATCCAAAGCTTTCTTT | CASSVRDAPGSKAFF
. | TRBJ2-3 | TRBV2 | . | TGTGCCAGCATCGGACTTTCAGATACGCAGTATTTT | CASIGLSDTQYF
. | TRBJ1-3 | TRBV4-1 | . | TGCGCCAGCACCCCCTTGTTTCCGGGTGCCTCTGGAAACACCATATATTTT | CASTPLFPGASGNTIYF
. | TRBJ2-3 | TRBV6-4 | . | TGTGCCAGCAGCCGGACTGCCGTAAGCACAGATACGCAGTATTTT | CASSRTAVSTDTQYF
. | TRBJ1-2 | TRBV9 | . | TGTGCCAGCAGCGCACCCGGGCCTTGGCACTATGGCTACACCTTC | CASSAPGPWHYGYTF
. | TRBJ2-3 | TRBV19 | . | TGTGCCAGTAGTATTAATCGGGACTCGGATTTTTTCACAGATACGCAGTATTTT | CASSINRDSDFFTDTQYF
TRBD2 | TRBJ2-1 | TRBV7-3 | . | TGTGCCAGCAGCTTTTTTGGACTAGAATCCAATGAGCAGTTCTTC | CASSFFGLESNEQFF
. | TRBJ1-2 | TRBV28 | . | TGTGCCAGCCGACAGGTTGGCTACACCTTC | CASRQVGYTF
. | TRBJ2-7 | TRBV9 | . | TGTGCCAGCAGCGTAGACGGCAGGCCAGCCTACGAGCAGTACTTC | CASSVDGRPAYEQYF
. | TRBJ2-1 | TRBV12-5 | . | TGTGCTAGTGGCTCCGGTTACAATGAGCAGTTCTTC | CASGSGYNEQFF
. | TRBJ2-7 | TRBV5-6 | . | TGTGCCAGCAGCTTGGCGCGGGGAGACGAGCAGTACTTC | CASSLARGDEQYF
. | TRBJ2-7 | TRBV29-1 | . | TGCAGCGTTGAAGACCGGACGGTATCCTACGAGCAGTACTTC | CSVEDRTVSYEQYF
. | TRBJ2-5 | TRBV6-1 | . | TGTGCCAGCAGTGAATTTGGCAGGGCTCAAGAGACCCAGTACTTC | CASSEFGRAQETQYF
TRBD2 | TRBJ2-3 | TRBV7-6 | . | TGTGCCAGCAGCCTTAGCGGGAGCACAGATACGCAGTATTTT | CASSLSGSTDTQYF
TRBD2 | TRBJ2-5 | TRBV5-6 | few | TGTGCCAGCACCAGGGCGGCTAGCGGGGGGATCACCGAGACCCAGTACTTC | CASTRAASGGITETQYF
TRBD2 | TRBJ2-5 | TRBV7-6 | . | TGTGCCAGCAGCTTAAAAGTAGCGGGGAACAAAGAGACCCAGTACTTC | CASSLKVAGNKETQYF
TRBD1 | TRBJ2-3 | TRBV4-1 | . | TGCGCCAGCAGCCAAGAGCCCAGGGACAGGGAGTATTTT | CASSQEPRDREYF
. | TRBJ2-7 | TRBV6-5 | . | TGTGCCAGCAGCCCTCGTAAGACAGGGAGGTACGAGCAGTACTTC | CASSPRKTGRYEQYF
TRBD1 | TRBJ2-5 | TRBV11-2 | . | TGTGCCAGCAGCGAACGACAGGGGCGGGGAGAGACCCAGTACTTC | CASSERQGRGETQYF